Reported below is one T cell receptor (beta chain). These data belong to a study of T cells in Graves' hyperthyroidism and ophthalmopathy. CDR1 and CDR2 (germline): SGHDT, YYEEEE. This CDR3 region has 13 residues. V lost 0 bases and J lost 6, with 9 bases in between. Authors of the study amplified TCR beta CDR3 regions from RNA transcripts. Initially, a first-round RT-PCR of the TCR CDR3 employed the HTBI primer set. Each CDR3 protein gets one entry after TCRdb re-called the multiplex PCR reads with MiXCR. The data contain some 620,000 distinct CDR3 sequences, around 16% of them singletons. The chain is built from TRBV5-6 and TRBJ1-1, with D perhaps TRBD1 (6 bases). This receptor was taken from a woman younger than 45 with Graves' hyperthyroidism. Material: blood. The CDR3 nucleotides are TGTGCCAGCAGCTTGGTTCAGGGGCCTGAAGCTTTCTTT. Its protein is CASSLVQGPEAFF.